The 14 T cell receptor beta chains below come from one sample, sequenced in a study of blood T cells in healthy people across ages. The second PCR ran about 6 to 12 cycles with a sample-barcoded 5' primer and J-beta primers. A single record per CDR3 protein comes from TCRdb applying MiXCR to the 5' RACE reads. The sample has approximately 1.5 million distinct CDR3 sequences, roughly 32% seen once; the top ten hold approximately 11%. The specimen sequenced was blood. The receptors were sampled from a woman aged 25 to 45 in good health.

CDR3 in amino acids: CAIRRQRNTEAFF. DNA of the CDR3: TGTGCCATCAGGAGACAGAGGAACACTGAAGCTTTCTTT. V and J are TRBV10-3 and TRBJ1-1, with D tentatively TRBD1 (5 bases). Germline V gives CDR1 ENHRY, CDR2 SYGVKD. V dropped 6 bases and J dropped 1 base, with 9 bases sitting between them. The CDR3 sequence is 13 residues long.

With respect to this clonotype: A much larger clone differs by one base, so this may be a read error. CDR3: CASSQIGGFYNEQFF. DNA of the CDR3: TGCGCCAGCAGCCAAATAGGGGGCTTCTACAATGAGCAGTTCTTC. The V gene is TRBV5-1, the J gene TRBJ2-1; TRBD1 aligns across 7 bases. This CDR3 comprises 15 residues. The germline CDR1 and CDR2 sequences are SGHRS and YFSETQ. The V and J ends lost 4 bases and 3 bases, in that order; junction bases with no gene match: 7.

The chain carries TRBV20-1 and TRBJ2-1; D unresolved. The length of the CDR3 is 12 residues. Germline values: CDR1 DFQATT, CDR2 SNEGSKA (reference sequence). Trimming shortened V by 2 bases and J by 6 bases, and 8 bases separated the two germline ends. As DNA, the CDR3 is TGCAGTGCTAGACCCTCACTCAATGAGCAGTTCTTC. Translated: CSARPSLNEQFF.

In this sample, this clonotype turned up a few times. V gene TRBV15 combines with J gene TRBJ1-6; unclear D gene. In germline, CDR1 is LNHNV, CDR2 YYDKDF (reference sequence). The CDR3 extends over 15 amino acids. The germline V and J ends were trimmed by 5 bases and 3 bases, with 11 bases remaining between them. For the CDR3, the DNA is TGTGCCACCAGCCCGCGACGGAGCTATAATTCACCCCTCCACTTT. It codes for CATSPRRSYNSPLHF.

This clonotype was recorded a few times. This CDR3 reads CASSSTAYGDEKLFF. The DNA of the CDR3 is TGCGCCAGCAGCTCAACAGCCTACGGGGATGAAAAACTGTTTTTT. The gene calls are TRBV5-1 and TRBJ1-4; no reliable D call. Germline CDR1 is SGHRS and CDR2 is YFSETQ. This CDR3 comprises 15 residues. V lost 3 bases to trimming and J lost 6 bases, with 15 bases between them. Variable domain in full (rest from reference TRBV5-1 and TRBJ1-4): KAGVTQTPRYLIKTRGQQVTLSCSPISGHRSVSWYQQTPGQGLQFLFEYFSETQRNKGNFPGRFSGRQFSNSRSEMNVSTLELGDSALYLCASSSTAYGDEKLFFGSGTQLSVL.

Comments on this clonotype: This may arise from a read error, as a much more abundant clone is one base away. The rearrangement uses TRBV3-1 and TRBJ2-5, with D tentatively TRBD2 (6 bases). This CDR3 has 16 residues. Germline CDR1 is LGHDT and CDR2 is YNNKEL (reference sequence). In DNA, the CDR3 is TGTACCAGCAGCCAAGACGGGCGGGGCAGAGGGGAGACCCAGTACTTC. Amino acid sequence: CTSSQDGRGRGETQYF.

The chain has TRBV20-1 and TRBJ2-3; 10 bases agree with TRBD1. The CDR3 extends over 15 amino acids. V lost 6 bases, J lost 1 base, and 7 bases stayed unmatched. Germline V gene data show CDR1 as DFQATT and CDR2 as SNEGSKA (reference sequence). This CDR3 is CSARAGTGGTDTQYF. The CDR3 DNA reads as TGCAGTGCCCGGGCCGGGACAGGGGGCACAGATACGCAGTATTTT.

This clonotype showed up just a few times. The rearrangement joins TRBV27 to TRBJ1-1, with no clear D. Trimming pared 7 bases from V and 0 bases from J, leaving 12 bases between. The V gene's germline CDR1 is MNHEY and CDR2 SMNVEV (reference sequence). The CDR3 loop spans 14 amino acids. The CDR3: CASMEGMMNTEAFF. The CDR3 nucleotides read TGTGCCAGCATGGAGGGCATGATGAACACTGAAGCTTTCTTT.

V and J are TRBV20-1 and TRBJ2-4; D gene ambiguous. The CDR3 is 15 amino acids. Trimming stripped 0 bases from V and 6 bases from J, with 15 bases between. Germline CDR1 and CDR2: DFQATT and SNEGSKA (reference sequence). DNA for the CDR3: TGCAGTGCTAGAGATCCCGCAGGTCCTCGAAACATTCAGTACTTC. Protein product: CSARDPAGPRNIQYF.

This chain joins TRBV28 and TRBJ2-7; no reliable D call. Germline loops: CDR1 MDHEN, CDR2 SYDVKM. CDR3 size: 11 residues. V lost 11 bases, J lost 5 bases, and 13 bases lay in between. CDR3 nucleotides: TGTGCCCTGATGATTCGGCACGAGCAGTACTTC. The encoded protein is CALMIRHEQYF.

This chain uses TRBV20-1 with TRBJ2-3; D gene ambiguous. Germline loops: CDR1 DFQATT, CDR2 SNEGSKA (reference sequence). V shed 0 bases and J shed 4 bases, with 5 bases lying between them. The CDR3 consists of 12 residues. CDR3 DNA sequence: TGCAGTGCTAGAGACGAGGCAGATACGCAGTATTTT. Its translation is CSARDEADTQYF.

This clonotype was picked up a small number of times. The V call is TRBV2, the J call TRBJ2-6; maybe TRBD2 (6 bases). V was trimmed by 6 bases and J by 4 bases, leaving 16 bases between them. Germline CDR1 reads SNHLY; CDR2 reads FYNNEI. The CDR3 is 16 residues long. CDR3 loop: CASRGGRSLGANVLTF. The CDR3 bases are TGTGCCAGCAGGGGGGGACGGTCGTTGGGGGCCAACGTCCTGACTTTC.

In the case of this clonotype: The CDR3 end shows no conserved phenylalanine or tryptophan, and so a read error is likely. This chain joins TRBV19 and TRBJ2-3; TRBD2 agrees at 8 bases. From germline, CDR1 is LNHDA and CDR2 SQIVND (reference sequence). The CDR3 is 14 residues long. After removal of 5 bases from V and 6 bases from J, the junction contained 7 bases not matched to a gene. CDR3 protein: CASSPAGVGDTQYS. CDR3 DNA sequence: TGTGCCAGTAGTCCAGCGGGGGTAGGGGATACGCAGTATTCT.

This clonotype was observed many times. This CDR3 reads CASSVFGSSYNEQFF. CDR3 coding DNA: TGTGCCAGCAGCGTTTTCGGGAGCTCCTACAATGAGCAGTTCTTC. The rearrangement links TRBV9 to TRBJ2-1, with D perhaps TRBD2 (6 bases). The length of the CDR3 is 15 residues. Per the germline V gene, CDR1 is SGDLS and CDR2 is YYNGEE. Trimming pared 2 bases from V and 0 bases from J, leaving 9 bases between.